This T cell receptor (beta chain) is from a study of CD8 T cells in Susac syndrome. Study-wide findings and caveats: Only a relatively small number of individuals were included in the TCR sequencing and HLA analysis.

The sequenced target, TCR beta, came from blood CD8+ and CD4+ T cells. This clonotype showed up just once. Its antigen remains unidentified. When the RNA was reverse transcribed, random hexamers were used with an input of roughly 0.5 to 1 ug. immunoSEQ multiplex PCR amplified TCR beta CDR3 across 54 Vbeta, 13 Jbeta. TCRdb reprocessed the immunoSEQ multiplex PCR reads with MiXCR, giving one entry per CDR3 protein. The table records some 180,000 distinct CDR3 sequences, around 94% of them present only once. The V and J ends lost 8 bases and 0 bases respectively, with 13 bases between them. CDR3 length: 15 residues. Germline V gives CDR1 SGHTA, CDR2 FQGNSA.

The chain couples TRBV7-2 to TRBJ1-4, with unresolved D. The source is a human donor with Susac syndrome. Sequences were obtained from CD4+ T cells from PBMCs. CDR3 coding DNA: TGTGCCAGCGCCCCGCCGGGCGCAACTAATGAAAAACTGTTTTTT. It translates to CASAPPGATNEKLFF.